One sample yielded the 26 T cell receptor beta chains listed below, sequenced in a study of blood T cell repertoires in COVID-19. TCRdb's copy holds only in-frame clones and misses some; the assay was immunoSEQ multiplex PCR. The table shows about 170,000 clones, with approximately 87% occurring only once. Sequenced sample: PBMCs or T cells enriched from blood (not recorded which). These receptors came from a woman aged 50 to 60 who had recovered from COVID-19.

This clone was picked up a small number of times. V usage is TRBV5-6 and J usage is TRBJ2-2; D remains ambiguous. V lost 1 base, J lost 5 bases, and 3 bases lay in between. Germline lookup yields CDR1 SGHDT and CDR2 YYEEEE. The CDR3 loop spans 12 amino acids. The CDR3 nucleotides are TGTGCCAGCAGCTTGCCGACCGGGGAGCTGTTTTTT. Translating gives CASSLPTGELFF.

The V call is TRBV3-1 (or the pseudogene TRBV3-2), the J call TRBJ1-2; D remains unclear. The germline V gene has CDR1 LGHDT and CDR2 YNNKEL (reference sequence). This CDR3 has 18 residues. Trimming removed 0 bases from V and 2 bases from J, with 19 bases in between. The CDR3 loop is CASSQDLGSIYRNYGYTF. CDR3 bases: TGTGCCAGCAGCCAAGATCTGGGCAGCATTTACCGAAACTATGGCTACACCTTC.

The chain employs TRBV27 and TRBJ2-7; D perhaps matches TRBD2 (5 bases). Trimming took off 6 bases at V and 2 bases at J, with 11 bases between the two ends. This CDR3 comprises 13 residues. Per the germline V gene, CDR1 is MNHEY and CDR2 is SMNVEV (reference sequence). CDR3: CASSLARAYEQYV. The CDR3 DNA reads as TGTGCCAGCAGCCTTGCGAGGGCCTACGAGCAGTACGTC.

A few counts support this clone. This chain joins TRBV7-2 and TRBJ2-4, with D possibly being TRBD2 (6 bases). V lost 1 base and J lost 3, with 13 bases in between. Germline V gene lookup returns CDR1 SGHTA and CDR2 FQGNSA. This CDR3 is built from 16 residues. In DNA form, the CDR3 reads TGTGCCAGCAGCTTAGATGGTGGGGGAGGCAAAAACATTCAGTACTTC. It translates to CASSLDGGGGKNIQYF.

The genes are TRBV18 and TRBJ1-5; 7 bases match TRBD1. CDR1 and CDR2 (germline): KGHSH, LQKENI. Trimming cost V 3 bases and J 3 bases; bases outside gene matches: 5. The CDR3 runs to 15 residues. CDR3 sequence reads: CASSPGQADNQPQHF. DNA for the CDR3: TGTGCCAGCTCACCCGGACAGGCCGACAATCAGCCCCAGCATTTT.

A few counts support this clone. The chain uses TRBV6-2 or TRBV6-3 and TRBJ2-7; TRBD1 is a possible D gene (5 bases). The CDR3 sequence is 12 residues long. V gave up 4 bases and J gave up 2 bases, with 6 bases separating them. Germline-derived CDR1 and CDR2 are MNHEY and SVGEGT. CDR3 amino acids: CASSLTAYEQYV. CDR3 coding DNA: TGTGCCAGCAGTTTGACAGCCTACGAGCAGTACGTC.

The rearrangement joins TRBV12-3 or TRBV12-4 to TRBJ1-2, with D uncertain. Trimming shortened V by 3 bases and J by 1 base, and 6 bases separated the two germline ends. This CDR3 is 13 amino acids long. This chain's CDR3 is CASSLNSNYGYTF. CDR3 DNA: TGTGCCAGCAGTTTGAACAGTAACTATGGCTACACCTTC.

This chain uses TRBV28 with TRBJ1-1; D ambiguous. CDR1 and CDR2 from the germline V gene are MDHEN and SYDVKM. The CDR3 length is 12 residues. V shed 0 bases and J shed 8 bases, with 7 bases lying between them. For the CDR3, the DNA is TGTGCCAGCAGTTTATGGGCCAGGGAAGCTTTCTTT. This translates into CASSLWAREAFF.

Only a few counts were recorded for this clone. The chain carries TRBV24-1 and TRBJ2-1; possibly TRBD1 for D (6 bases). The CDR3 loop spans 12 amino acids. Trimming removed 8 bases from V and 4 bases from J, with 8 bases in between. Germline CDR1 KGHDR, CDR2 SFDVKD. The CDR3 nucleotides are TGTGCCACCAAAGGACAGTACAATGAGCAGTTCTTC. It codes for CATKGQYNEQFF.

The chain joins TRBV7-9 to TRBJ1-5; TRBD1 aligns across 7 bases. Unmatched junction bases numbered 5, after V lost 5 bases and J lost 7 bases. This CDR3 contains 13 residues. Per the germline V gene, CDR1 is SEHNR and CDR2 is FQNEAQ (reference sequence). CDR3 loop: CASSAQGDQPQHF. The CDR3 coding sequence is TGTGCCAGCAGCGCTCAGGGGGACCAGCCCCAGCATTTT.

J is TRBJ1-4 and V is TRBV4-2; 10 positions agree with TRBD1. V lost 1 base and J lost 4; bases outside the gene matches: 3. CDR1 and CDR2 (germline): LGHNA, YNFKEQ. The CDR3 loop spans 16 amino acids. The CDR3 nucleotides read TGTGCCAGCAGCCAAGGACAGGGGGCGGATAATGAAAAACTGTTTTTT. Translated: CASSQGQGADNEKLFF.

The chain has TRBV12-3 or TRBV12-4 and TRBJ1-5; a possible D gene is TRBD1 (5 bases). The CDR3 sequence is 12 residues long. Trimming cost V 9 bases and J 1 base, with 7 bases left between them. The CDR3 here is CASGGSNQPQHF. CDR3 nucleotide sequence: TGTGCCAGTGGGGGGAGCAATCAGCCCCAGCATTTT.

This chain links TRBV11-3 with TRBJ1-1; 7 bases are shared with TRBD1. Looked up from germline, CDR1 is SGHNT and CDR2 is YENEEA. V gave up 5 bases and J gave up 2 bases; unmatched junction bases: 5. The CDR3 is 14 amino acids. The CDR3 DNA reads TGTGCCAGCAGCCCGGGGACAGCCAACACTGAAGCTTTCTTT. Translating it yields CASSPGTANTEAFF.

The V call is TRBV27, the J call TRBJ2-6, with 12 nucleotides matching TRBD1. This CDR3 comprises 18 residues. The J segment lost 2 bases and the V segment lost 10 bases, leaving 12 bases of the junction unmatched. Germline values: CDR1 MNHEY, CDR2 SMNVEV (reference sequence). The DNA for the CDR3 is TGTGCCACGCGTGCCCTGGGACAGGGGGCGGCTGGGGCCAACGTCCTGACTTTC. It translates to CATRALGQGAAGANVLTF.

This chain uses TRBV24-1 with TRBJ2-5; 9 nucleotides line up with TRBD1. The CDR3 extends over 13 amino acids. The V gene end was trimmed by 5 bases and the J gene end by 5 bases; junction bases not matched to a gene: 2. Germline lookup yields CDR1 KGHDR and CDR2 SFDVKD. The CDR3 region has the DNA TGTGCCACCAGTGCTGGGACAGGGGAGACCCAGTACTTC. It is translated as CATSAGTGETQYF.

The CDR3 sequence: CASSGQGIDYNEQFF. CDR3 DNA: TGTGCCAGCAGCGGACAGGGGATCGATTACAATGAGCAGTTCTTC. The rearrangement links TRBV11-3 to TRBJ2-7; the match to TRBD1 covers 9 bases. The better agreement between TRBJ2-1 and the DNA end casts doubt on the J call. The CDR3 runs to 15 residues. Germline loops: CDR1 SGHNT, CDR2 YENEEA.

On this clone itself: The sample has other DNA sequences that encode this CDR3 too. The genes are TRBV5-1 and TRBJ2-1, with 10 positions matching TRBD2. The trim removed 0 bases at V and 7 bases at J, leaving 4 bases unmatched. The CDR3 has 15 amino acids. Germline assignment: CDR1 SGHRS and CDR2 YFSETQ. The CDR3 is CASSLVASGGNEQFF. The CDR3 coding sequence is TGCGCCAGCAGCTTGGTTGCTAGCGGGGGAAATGAGCAGTTCTTC. Based on the CDR3 plus reference TRBV5-1 and TRBJ2-1, the full variable domain is KAGVTQTPRYLIKTRGQQVTLSCSPISGHRSVSWYQQTPGQGLQFLFEYFSETQRNKGNFPGRFSGRQFSNSRSEMNVSTLELGDSALYLCASSLVASGGNEQFFGPGTRLTVL.

The V call is TRBV2, the J call TRBJ1-6; maybe TRBD1 (6 bases). V lost 7 bases and J lost 7, with 20 bases in between. CDR3 size: 16 residues. Germline lookup yields CDR1 SNHLY and CDR2 FYNNEI. CDR3 bases: TGTGCCAGCAATCAAGGGGGGGTAACAAGGAATTCACCCCTCCACTTT. This translates into CASNQGGVTRNSPLHF.

CDR3 DNA: TGTGCCTGGAACCTAGGGGCACTAAATTCACCCCTCCACTTT. Its translation: CAWNLGALNSPLHF. This chain uses TRBV30 with TRBJ1-6; tentative D call: TRBD1 (5 bases). Germline V CDR1 and CDR2: GTSNPN, SVGIG (reference sequence). V was clipped by 4 bases and J by 7 bases, with 14 bases between them. The CDR3 length is 14 residues.

The chain combines TRBV11-2 with TRBJ1-2; TRBD1 agrees at 7 bases. CDR3 size: 13 residues. Germline V CDR1 and CDR2: SGHAT, FQNNGV. With 3 bases clipped from V and 8 bases from J, the junction kept 6 bases outside the gene matches. CDR3 residues: CASSLVGGMGYTF. CDR3 nucleotides: TGTGCCAGCAGCTTGGTAGGGGGCATGGGCTACACCTTC.

The chain employs TRBV19 and TRBJ1-5; D is unresolved. V was clipped by 3 bases and J by 0 bases, with 12 bases between them. The germline V gene has CDR1 LNHDA and CDR2 SQIVND (reference sequence). The CDR3 covers 16 residues. CDR3 nucleotide sequence: TGTGCCAGTAGTATTGGCCCGGGGATTAGCAATCAGCCCCAGCATTTT. Translating it yields CASSIGPGISNQPQHF.

The rearrangement links TRBV19 to TRBJ1-5; 11 bases map to TRBD1. V trimming: 6 bases; J trimming: 0 bases; junction bases outside the gene matches: 7. The CDR3 loop spans 17 amino acids. Germline values: CDR1 LNHDA, CDR2 SQIVND (reference sequence). The chain's CDR3 is CASRPGTGGHSNQPQHF. The CDR3, as DNA: TGTGCCAGTAGACCCGGGACAGGGGGTCATAGCAATCAGCCCCAGCATTTT.

The chain has TRBV30 and TRBJ1-6, with a tentative D call TRBD1 (5 bases). The V gene lost 2 bases and the J gene lost 4 bases, with 15 bases spanning the gap. CDR1 is GTSNPN and CDR2 is SVGIG in the germline V gene (reference sequence). The CDR3 runs 16 residues. The chain's CDR3 is CAWSPTARTYNSPLHF. CDR3 nucleotides: TGTGCCTGGAGTCCGACAGCCCGCACTTATAATTCACCCCTCCACTTT.

A remark on this clone: One end of the junction varies from germline; a read error may be responsible. V and J are TRBV7-6 and TRBJ1-2; a possible D gene is TRBD1 (6 bases). The CDR3 loop spans 11 amino acids. Germline CDR1 and CDR2: SGHVS and FNYEAQ. The CDR3 nucleotides are TGTGCCAGCAGCTCCCAGGGGCCGGTCTCCTTC. Protein product: CASSSQGPVSF.

The rearrangement uses TRBV18 and TRBJ1-5; no clear D. CDR1 is KGHSH and CDR2 is LQKENI in the germline V gene. V gave up 6 bases and J gave up 0 bases, with 12 bases separating them. The length of the CDR3 is 15 residues. CDR3 in DNA: TGTGCCAGCTCGCTCTCCCCCGGTAGCAATCAGCCCCAGCATTTT. It specifies CASSLSPGSNQPQHF.

This clone was seen a few times. V and J are TRBV7-6 and TRBJ1-1; no reliable D call. The germline V gene encodes CDR1 SGHVS and CDR2 FNYEAQ. The CDR3 sequence is 13 residues long. The germline V and J ends were trimmed by 5 bases and 5 bases, with 12 bases remaining between them. This CDR3 reads CASSPPGWTEAFF. CDR3 bases: TGTGCCAGCAGCCCCCCAGGTTGGACTGAAGCTTTCTTT.